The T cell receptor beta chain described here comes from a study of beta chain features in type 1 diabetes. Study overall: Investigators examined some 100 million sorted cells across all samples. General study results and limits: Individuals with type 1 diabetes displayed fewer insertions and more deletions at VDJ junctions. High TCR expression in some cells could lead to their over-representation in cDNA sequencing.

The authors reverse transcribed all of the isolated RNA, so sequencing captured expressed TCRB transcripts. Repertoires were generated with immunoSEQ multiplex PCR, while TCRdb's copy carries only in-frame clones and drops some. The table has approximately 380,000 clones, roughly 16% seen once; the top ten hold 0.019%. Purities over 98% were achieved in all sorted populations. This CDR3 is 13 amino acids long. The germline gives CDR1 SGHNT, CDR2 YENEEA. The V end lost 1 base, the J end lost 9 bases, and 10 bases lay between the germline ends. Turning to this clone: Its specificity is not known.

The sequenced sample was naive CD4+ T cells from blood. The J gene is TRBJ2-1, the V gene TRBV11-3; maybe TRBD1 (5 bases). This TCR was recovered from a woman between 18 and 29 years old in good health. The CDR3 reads CASSLAPQGEQFF. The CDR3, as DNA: TGTGCCAGCAGCTTAGCTCCCCAGGGTGAGCAGTTCTTC.